These 6 T cell receptor beta chains share one sample of origin, sequenced in a study of T cell responses to AZD1222 COVID-19 vaccine. Sequencing was performed with immunoSEQ multiplex PCR; in TCRdb, only in-frame clones are kept and a portion is missing. The sample gives 95,000 to 150,000 clones, around 89% of which show up once; over 4.5% is in the top ten. Sequences were derived from peripheral blood, sampled on day 0 of AZD1222 vaccination. These receptors all stem from an adult in good health.

V is TRBV6-5 and J is TRBJ1-6; no clear D gene. Trimming shortened V by 1 base and J by 0 bases, and 7 bases separated the two germline ends. This CDR3 region has 16 residues. Germline loops: CDR1 MNHEY, CDR2 SVGAGI. For the CDR3, the DNA is TGTGCCAGCAGTTACTGGCGGAGCTCCTATAATTCACCCCTCCACTTT. Protein product: CASSYWRSSYNSPLHF.

This clone came up once. The V gene is TRBV6-2 or TRBV6-3, the J gene TRBJ2-3; no reliable D call. Germline CDR1 MNHEY, CDR2 SVGEGT. V gave up 0 bases and J gave up 2 bases, with 12 bases separating them. The CDR3 has 16 residues. The CDR3 reads CASSYSFKVLTDTQYF. As DNA, the CDR3 is TGTGCCAGCAGTTACTCGTTCAAGGTCCTCACAGATACGCAGTATTTT.

The chain couples TRBV19 to TRBJ1-1; D is possibly TRBD1 (5 bases). Germline values: CDR1 LNHDA, CDR2 SQIVND (reference sequence). The V and J ends lost 10 bases and 0 bases respectively, with 18 bases between them. CDR3 length equals 15 residues. The CDR3 DNA sequence: TGTGCCACGAGTCGGGGCACGAGCATGAACACTGAAGCTTTCTTT. It codes for CATSRGTSMNTEAFF.

This clone has just one count. CDR3 sequence reads: CASSLNRGASQETQYF. In nucleotides, the CDR3 is TGTGCCAGCAGCTTAAACAGGGGTGCCTCCCAAGAGACCCAGTACTTC. This chain uses TRBV5-4 with TRBJ2-5; 7 bases fit TRBD1. The trim removed 2 bases at V and 1 base at J, leaving 8 bases unmatched. Germline loops: CDR1 SGHNT, CDR2 YYREEE (reference sequence). The CDR3 runs 16 residues.

V usage is TRBV5-4 and J usage is TRBJ2-5; the match to TRBD1 covers 8 bases. The CDR3 loop spans 15 amino acids. CDR1 and CDR2 (germline): SGHNT, YYREEE (reference sequence). The V gene end was trimmed by 2 bases and the J gene end by 2 bases; junction bases not matched to a gene: 5. The CDR3 DNA follows: TGTGCCAGCAGCTTCGACACAGGGGGGCAAGAGACCCAGTACTTC. Translated, it gives CASSFDTGGQETQYF.

The chain couples TRBV27 to TRBJ1-6, with no clear D. The CDR3 runs 15 residues. Germline CDR1 is MNHEY and CDR2 is SMNVEV (reference sequence). The ends were cut back, 3 bases at V and 9 bases at J, with 15 bases in the middle. In nucleotides, the CDR3 is TGTGCCAGCAGTTTGGTGCTGGATTCGAGTTCACCCCTCCACTTT. Residues: CASSLVLDSSSPLHF.